This T cell receptor (beta chain) stems from a study of blood T cell repertoires in COVID-19. Germline lookup yields CDR1 MGHRA and CDR2 YSYEKL. V lost 1 base and J lost 1, with 13 bases in between. CDR3 size: 16 residues. Profiled with immunoSEQ multiplex PCR; TCRdb holds only in-frame clones, not every one. This table holds 190,000 or so clones, about 90% found once. The TCR originated in a woman aged 30 to 39 who had recovered from COVID-19. V and J are TRBV4-1 and TRBJ1-1; D might be TRBD1 (5 bases). The material sequenced was PBMCs or T cells enriched from blood (not recorded which). This CDR3 is CASSQGSGTANTEAFF. As DNA, the CDR3 is TGCGCCAGCAGCCAAGGTTCGGGGACTGCGAACACTGAAGCTTTCTTT.